This T cell receptor beta chain was sequenced for a study of blood T cell repertoires in COVID-19. CDR3 length: 12 amino acids. Germline CDR1 is SGHRS and CDR2 is YFSETQ. V gave up 1 base and J gave up 10 bases, with 9 bases separating them. Sequencing was performed with immunoSEQ multiplex PCR; in TCRdb, only in-frame clones are kept and a portion is missing. The repertoire holds approximately 200,000 clones, with under 90% as singletons. Sequenced material: peripheral blood. This sequence was found in a woman aged 55-69 years who had recovered from COVID-19. V usage is TRBV5-1 and J usage is TRBJ2-1; D uncertain. The CDR3 DNA follows: TGCGCCAGCAGCTTGTTTGCTCGGGAGCAGTTCTTC. Residues: CASSLFAREQFF.